A single sample gave rise to the 10 T cell receptor beta chains below, sequenced in a study of T cells in narcolepsy. Measured with immunoSEQ multiplex PCR; TCRdb has only the in-frame clones, and not every one. The repertoire includes 24,000 or so clones, 84% of them detected once, and about 1.3% sits in the top ten. The sample consisted of CD45RA- memory CD4+ T cells from PBMCs. These receptors were collected from a human donor with narcolepsy.

The chain is built from TRBV2 and TRBJ1-1; D unresolved. The CDR3 covers 12 residues. Germline values: CDR1 SNHLY, CDR2 FYNNEI. Between the trimmed V and J ends, which lost 1 base and 4 bases, there was a span of 4 bases. The CDR3 DNA follows: TGTGCCAGCAGTGAAGTAGGCACTGAAGCTTTCTTT. It specifies CASSEVGTEAFF.

Only a few counts were recorded for this clone. V is TRBV4-3 and J is TRBJ2-7; 7 nucleotides match TRBD2. Germline loops: CDR1 LGHNA, CDR2 YSLEER. This CDR3 has 15 amino acids. Trimming cost V 2 bases and J 4 bases; bases outside gene matches: 8. The CDR3 region has the DNA TGCGCCAGCAGCCAAATGCGGGGACTATCATACGAGCAGTACTTC. Protein product: CASSQMRGLSYEQYF.

This chain links TRBV6-5 with TRBJ2-5; D remains unclear. Gene TRBJ2-7 matches the end of the DNA better, so the J call may be wrong. Per the germline V gene, CDR1 is MNHEY and CDR2 is SVGAGI. The CDR3 has 12 amino acids. The CDR3 nucleotides are TGTGCCAGCAGTTACTCGGGCCACGAGCAGTACTTC. Its protein product is CASSYSGHEQYF.

About this clone itself: An end of the junction does not agree with germline; a read error may underlie this. This CDR3 is also generated by other DNA sequences in the sample. The rearrangement links TRBV7-2 to TRBJ2-1; D unclear. The CDR3 spans 16 residues. Germline lookup yields CDR1 SGHTA and CDR2 FQGNSA. The CDR3 nucleotides read TGCGCCAGCAGCAGTGGGGTAGGCTGGTCCTACAATGAGCAGTTCTTC. This encodes CASSSGVGWSYNEQFF.

CDR3 region: CASSDLLGRSGGYTF. DNA of the CDR3: TGTGCCAGCAGCGACCTCCTGGGGAGATCTGGTGGCTACACCTTC. V usage is TRBV9 and J usage is TRBJ1-2, with D uncertain. The germline V gene has CDR1 SGDLS and CDR2 YYNGEE. The ends were cut back, 3 bases at V and 7 bases at J, with 19 bases in the middle. The CDR3 contains 15 residues. Based on the CDR3 plus reference TRBV9 and TRBJ1-2, the full variable domain is DSGVTQTPKHLITATGQRVTLRCSPRSGDLSVYWYQQSLDQGLQFLIQYYNGEERAKGNILERFSAQQFPDLHSELNLSSLELGDSALYFCASSDLLGRSGGYTFGSGTRLTVV.

This chain links TRBV28 with TRBJ2-1, with D possibly TRBD1 on 6 matching bases. This CDR3 contains 14 residues. Germline values: CDR1 MDHEN, CDR2 SYDVKM. V lost 6 bases, J lost 6 bases, and 15 bases lay in between. CDR3 in amino acids: CASSSPDRRNEQFF. The DNA for the CDR3 is TGTGCCAGCAGCTCCCCGGACAGACGCAATGAGCAGTTCTTC.

This chain links TRBV6-5 with TRBJ2-7; TRBD2 matches at 11 bases. CDR3 length: 15 amino acids. Germline V gives CDR1 MNHEY, CDR2 SVGAGI. V shed 6 bases and J 7 bases; nucleotides not matched to a gene: 11. CDR3 residues: CASRNRTSGWNEQYF. The CDR3 DNA reads TGTGCCAGCAGGAACAGGACTAGCGGGTGGAATGAGCAGTACTTC.

The genes are TRBV11-3 and TRBJ2-6, with a tentative D call TRBD2 (6 bases). The CDR3 totals 16 residues. V was cut by 5 bases and J by 4 bases, with 15 bases left in between. Germline V gives CDR1 SGHNT, CDR2 YENEEA. The CDR3 DNA reads as TGTGCCAGCAGCAATGGAGGAGGGAACGGGGCCAACGTCCTGACTTTC. Residues: CASSNGGGNGANVLTF.

This sequence joins TRBV9 and TRBJ2-1, with 7 bases lining up with TRBD2. Germline V gives CDR1 SGDLS, CDR2 YYNGEE. V was clipped by 0 bases and J by 4 bases; unmatched bases: 7. CDR3 length: 16 amino acids. CDR3 loop: CASSVVVGGGYNEQFF. The CDR3 DNA is TGTGCCAGCAGCGTAGTGGTTGGCGGGGGATACAATGAGCAGTTCTTC.

This rearrangement joins TRBV2 to TRBJ2-1; TRBD1 or TRBD2 may be the D gene (6 bases each). Looked up from germline, CDR1 is SNHLY and CDR2 is FYNNEI. The V end was cut by 4 bases, the J end by 1 base, with 11 bases between. The CDR3 spans 15 residues. DNA of the CDR3: TGTGCCAGCAGTGGGAGGGGGTCTTCCTACAATGAGCAGTTCTTC. Amino acids: CASSGRGSSYNEQFF.